A selection of T cell receptor beta chains follows, all from one sample in a study of blood T cell repertoires in COVID-19. This table comes from immunoSEQ multiplex PCR, and its TCRdb copy is limited to in-frame clones, with some not included. The sample contains approximately 250,000 clones, over 75% of which appear only once. Input material: PBMCs or T cells enriched from blood (not recorded which). All receptors derive from a woman between 45 and 60 years old with acute COVID-19. Both conserved end residues are trimmed from each CDR3. Fields, in order: V gene, J gene, CDR3 protein.

>TRBV7-9|TRBJ1-2
ASSPTYGYT
>TRBV6-2/TRBV6-3|TRBJ1-5
ASSKLPGFSNQPQH
>TRBV3-1/TRBV3-2|TRBJ2-7
ASSQLSYEQY
>TRBV18|TRBJ2-7
ASSPLATSAEQY
>TRBV7-7|TRBJ2-3
ASSLGTSGGITSTDTQY
>TRBV5-1|TRBJ1-2
ASSLDRSYYGYT
>TRBV12-3/TRBV12-4|TRBJ1-5
ASTYRGNQPQH
>TRBV1|TRBJ1-2
TSSRGERNYGYT
>TRBV4-3|TRBJ1-6
ASSQVGWVGTGDSPLH
>TRBV2|TRBJ1-6
ASSEESGLYNSPLH
>TRBV14|TRBJ2-5
ASSLGLRETQY
>TRBV6-4|TRBJ1-5
ASSETGDSNQPQH
>TRBV7-9|TRBJ1-2
ASSSSPGYGYT
>TRBV19|TRBJ1-5
ASSMREGQPQH
>TRBV19|TRBJ2-5
ASSSVPGQETQY
>TRBV7-2|TRBJ2-7
ASSLWGGASYEQY
>TRBV29-1|TRBJ2-1
SFLAGTVGYEQF
>TRBV12-3/TRBV12-4|TRBJ1-4
ASSFTGGEKLF
>TRBV5-1|TRBJ1-1
ASSLSGRASEAF
>TRBV15|TRBJ2-3
ATSRAPGVGTDTQY
>TRBV6-6|TRBJ1-6
ASTTRGRGSSPLH
>TRBV7-9|TRBJ1-3
ASSEDLGRNTIY
>TRBV10-3|TRBJ1-2
AISYRENYGYT
>TRBV5-4|TRBJ2-1
ASSLAGLPEQF
>TRBV2|TRBJ1-4
ASSGDRGNEKLF
>TRBV7-6|TRBJ1-1
ASSSSGGLTEAF
>TRBV7-2|TRBJ1-4
ASSLTRSSTNEKLF
>TRBV2|TRBJ2-1
ASLAGEAYNEQF
>TRBV6-2/TRBV6-3|TRBJ1-1
ASSYYPAQGWGTEAF
>TRBV19|TRBJ1-1
ASSIDKNTEAF
>TRBV7-2|TRBJ2-1
ASSGLAGGPPSFYNEQF
>TRBV10-3|TRBJ2-5
AISEAETQY
>TRBV19|TRBJ1-3
ASTGAAGNTIY
>TRBV2|TRBJ1-1
ASSPLQGAGTEAF
>TRBV19|TRBJ2-2
ASSQSGGAPGELF
>TRBV30|TRBJ1-3
AWRAGAGNTIY
>TRBV5-6|TRBJ1-1
ASSLGGEAF
>TRBV4-3|TRBJ1-2
ASSQQGSYGYT
>TRBV2|TRBJ1-4
ASSDIRGLNEKLF
>TRBV29-1|TRBJ1-1
SDLVGTEAF
>TRBV19|TRBJ1-1
ASWKDSGWYTEAF